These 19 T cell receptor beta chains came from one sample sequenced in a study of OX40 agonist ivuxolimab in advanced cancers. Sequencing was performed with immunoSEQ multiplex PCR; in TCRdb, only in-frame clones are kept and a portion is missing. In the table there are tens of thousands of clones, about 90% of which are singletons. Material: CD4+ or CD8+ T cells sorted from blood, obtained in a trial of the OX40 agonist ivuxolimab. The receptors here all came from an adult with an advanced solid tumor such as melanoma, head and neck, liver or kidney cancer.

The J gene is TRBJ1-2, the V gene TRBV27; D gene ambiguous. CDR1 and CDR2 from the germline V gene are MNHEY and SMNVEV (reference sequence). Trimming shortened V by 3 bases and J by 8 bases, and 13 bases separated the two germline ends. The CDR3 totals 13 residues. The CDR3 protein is CASSFRGQTGYTF. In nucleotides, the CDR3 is TGTGCCAGCAGTTTTCGAGGTCAAACGGGCTACACCTTC.

The CDR3 nucleotides read TGTGCCAGCAGTGAACGGCCGGAGGGGGCATCACCCCTCCACTTT. Protein: CASSERPEGASPLHF. This chain joins TRBV6-1 and TRBJ1-6; 7 nucleotides agree with TRBD1. The V and J ends lost 2 bases and 10 bases, in that order; junction bases with no gene match: 8. CDR3 length: 15 amino acids. Germline CDR1 and CDR2: MNHNS and SASEGT.

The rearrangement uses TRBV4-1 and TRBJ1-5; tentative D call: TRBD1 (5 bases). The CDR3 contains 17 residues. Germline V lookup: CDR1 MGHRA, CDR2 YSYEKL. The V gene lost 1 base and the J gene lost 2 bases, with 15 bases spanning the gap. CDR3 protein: CASSQARRGRGNQPQHF. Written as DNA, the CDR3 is TGCGCCAGCAGCCAAGCGAGGAGGGGACGGGGCAATCAGCCCCAGCATTTT.

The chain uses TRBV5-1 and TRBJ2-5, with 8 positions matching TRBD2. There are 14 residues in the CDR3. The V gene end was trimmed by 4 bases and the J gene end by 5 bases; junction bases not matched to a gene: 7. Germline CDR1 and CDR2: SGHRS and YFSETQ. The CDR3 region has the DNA TGCGCCAGCAGCATTGATAGCGGGGAGGAGACCCAGTACTTC. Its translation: CASSIDSGEETQYF.

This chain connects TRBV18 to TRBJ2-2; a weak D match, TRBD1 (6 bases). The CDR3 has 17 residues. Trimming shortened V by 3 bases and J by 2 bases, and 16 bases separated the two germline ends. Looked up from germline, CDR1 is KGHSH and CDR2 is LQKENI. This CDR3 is CASSPTIGTLNTGELFF. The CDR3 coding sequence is TGTGCCAGCTCACCGACAATCGGGACACTAAACACCGGGGAGCTGTTTTTT.

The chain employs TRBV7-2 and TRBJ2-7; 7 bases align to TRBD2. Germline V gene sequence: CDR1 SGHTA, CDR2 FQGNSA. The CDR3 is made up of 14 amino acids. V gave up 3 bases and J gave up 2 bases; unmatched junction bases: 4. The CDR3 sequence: CASSLGGSAYEQYF. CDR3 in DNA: TGTGCCAGCAGCTTGGGAGGGAGCGCCTACGAGCAGTACTTC.

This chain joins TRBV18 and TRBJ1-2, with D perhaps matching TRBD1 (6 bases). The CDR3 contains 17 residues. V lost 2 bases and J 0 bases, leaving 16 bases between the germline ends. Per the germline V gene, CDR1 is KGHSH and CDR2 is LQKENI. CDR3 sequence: CASSPGDRGRANYGYTF. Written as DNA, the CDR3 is TGTGCCAGCTCACCAGGGGATCGGGGGCGAGCTAACTATGGCTACACCTTC.

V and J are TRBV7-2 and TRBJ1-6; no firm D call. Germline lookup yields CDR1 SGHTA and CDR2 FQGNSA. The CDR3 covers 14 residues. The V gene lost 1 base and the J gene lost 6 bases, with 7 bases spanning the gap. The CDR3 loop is CASSLEARNSPLHF. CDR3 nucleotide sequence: TGTGCCAGCAGCTTAGAGGCCCGTAATTCACCCCTCCACTTT.

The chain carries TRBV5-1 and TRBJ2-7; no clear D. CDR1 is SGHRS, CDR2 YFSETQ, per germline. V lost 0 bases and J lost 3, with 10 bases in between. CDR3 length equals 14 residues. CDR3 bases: TGCGCCAGCAGCTTGGGGTCCTCCTACTACGAGCAGTACTTC. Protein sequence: CASSLGSSYYEQYF.

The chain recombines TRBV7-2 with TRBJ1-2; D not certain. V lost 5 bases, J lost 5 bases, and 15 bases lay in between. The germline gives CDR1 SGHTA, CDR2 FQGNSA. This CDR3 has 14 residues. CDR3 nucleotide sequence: TGTGCCAGCAGCCCTGATGGCAGTTTATATGGCTACACCTTC. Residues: CASSPDGSLYGYTF.

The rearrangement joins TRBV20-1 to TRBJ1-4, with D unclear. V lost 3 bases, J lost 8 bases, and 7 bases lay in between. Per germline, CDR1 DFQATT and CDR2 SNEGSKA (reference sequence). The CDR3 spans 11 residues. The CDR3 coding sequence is TGCAGTGCTAGCCTAAGGGAAAAACTGTTTTTT. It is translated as CSASLREKLFF.

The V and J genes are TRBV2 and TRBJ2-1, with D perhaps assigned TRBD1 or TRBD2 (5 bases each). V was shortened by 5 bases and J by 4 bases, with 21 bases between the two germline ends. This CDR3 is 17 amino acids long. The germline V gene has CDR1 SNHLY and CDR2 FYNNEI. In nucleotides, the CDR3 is TGTGCCAGCAGTCTCAGGGACGATCAGAGCATGTACAATGAGCAGTTCTTC. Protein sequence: CASSLRDDQSMYNEQFF.

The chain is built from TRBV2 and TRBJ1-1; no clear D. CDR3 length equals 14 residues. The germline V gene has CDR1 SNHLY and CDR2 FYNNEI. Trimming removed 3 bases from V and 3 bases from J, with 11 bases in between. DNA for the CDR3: TGTGCCAGCAGTGAGGCTGAGTCCTACACTGAAGCTTTCTTT. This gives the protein CASSEAESYTEAFF. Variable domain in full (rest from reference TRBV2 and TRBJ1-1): EPEVTQTPSHQVTQMGQEVILRCVPISNHLYFYWYRQILGQKVEFLVSFYNNEISEKSEIFDDQFSVERPDGSNFTLKIRSTKLEDSAMYFCASSEAESYTEAFFGQGTRLTVV.

CDR3 DNA sequence: TGCGCCAGCAGCTTGGGAGTACGAGAGACCCAGTACTTC. The encoded protein is CASSLGVRETQYF. The chain carries TRBV5-1 and TRBJ2-5; D not certain. CDR1 and CDR2 (germline): SGHRS, YFSETQ. The CDR3 loop spans 13 amino acids. The V gene lost 0 bases and the J gene lost 4 bases, with 7 bases spanning the gap.

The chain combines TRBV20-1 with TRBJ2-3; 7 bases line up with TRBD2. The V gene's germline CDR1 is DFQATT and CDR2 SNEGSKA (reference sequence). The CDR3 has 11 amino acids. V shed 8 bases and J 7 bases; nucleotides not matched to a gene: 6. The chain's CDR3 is CSTTRGNTQYF. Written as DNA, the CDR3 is TGCAGTACGACGCGGGGGAATACGCAGTATTTT.

In DNA, the CDR3 is TGCGCCAGCAGCTTGTATTCTAGCGGGAGGCTACGAGCCTACGAGCAGTACTTC. As protein: CASSLYSSGRLRAYEQYF. The chain recombines TRBV5-1 with TRBJ2-7; the match to TRBD2 covers 11 bases. Germline V gene sequence: CDR1 SGHRS, CDR2 YFSETQ. The CDR3 is 18 amino acids. V dropped 1 base and J dropped 2; count of bases not matched to a gene: 11. Full variable domain (outside the CDR3, taken from reference TRBV5-1 and TRBJ2-7): KAGVTQTPRYLIKTRGQQVTLSCSPISGHRSVSWYQQTPGQGLQFLFEYFSETQRNKGNFPGRFSGRQFSNSRSEMNVSTLELGDSALYLCASSLYSSGRLRAYEQYFGPGTRLTVT.

CDR3 nucleotide sequence: TGTGCCAGCAGCTTAGCAACGGGACAGTCCTACGAGCAGTACTTC. Translating gives CASSLATGQSYEQYF. The chain couples TRBV11-2 to TRBJ2-7, with 7 nucleotides matching TRBD1. The CDR3 is 15 residues long. Germline lookup yields CDR1 SGHAT and CDR2 FQNNGV. Germline trimming cut 1 base from V and 1 base from J; bases unmatched to any gene: 4.

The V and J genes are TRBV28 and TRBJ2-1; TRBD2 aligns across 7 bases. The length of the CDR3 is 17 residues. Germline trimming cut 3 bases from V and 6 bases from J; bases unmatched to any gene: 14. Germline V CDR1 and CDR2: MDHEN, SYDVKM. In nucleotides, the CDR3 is TGTGCCAGCAGTTTTTTTACGGGAGGAGGTATCTCCAATGAGCAGTTCTTC. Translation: CASSFFTGGGISNEQFF. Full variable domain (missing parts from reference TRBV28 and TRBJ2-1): DVKVTQSSRYLVKRTGEKVFLECVQDMDHENMFWYRQDPGLGLRLIYFSYDVKMKEKGDIPEGYSVSREKKERFSLILESASTNQTSMYLCASSFFTGGGISNEQFFGPGTRLTVL.

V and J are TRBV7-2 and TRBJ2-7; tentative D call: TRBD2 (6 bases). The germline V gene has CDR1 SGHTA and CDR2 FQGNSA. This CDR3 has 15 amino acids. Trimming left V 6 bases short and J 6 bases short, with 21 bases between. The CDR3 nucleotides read TGTGCCAGCAGGCGGGTTACGGGGGAACGGGGCGAGCAGTACTTC. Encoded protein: CASRRVTGERGEQYF.